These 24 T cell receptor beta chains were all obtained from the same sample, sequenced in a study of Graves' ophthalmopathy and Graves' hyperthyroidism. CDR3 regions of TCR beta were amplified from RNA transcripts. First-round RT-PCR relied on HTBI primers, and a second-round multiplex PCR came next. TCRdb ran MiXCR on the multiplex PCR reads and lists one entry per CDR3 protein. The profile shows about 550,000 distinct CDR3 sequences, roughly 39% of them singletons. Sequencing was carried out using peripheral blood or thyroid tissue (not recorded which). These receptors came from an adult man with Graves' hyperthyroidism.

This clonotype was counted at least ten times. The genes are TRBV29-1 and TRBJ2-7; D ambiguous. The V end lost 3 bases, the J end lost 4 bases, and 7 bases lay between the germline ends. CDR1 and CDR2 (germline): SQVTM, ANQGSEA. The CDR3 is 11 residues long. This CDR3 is CSVDWRYEQYF. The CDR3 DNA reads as TGCAGCGTTGATTGGCGATACGAGCAGTACTTC.

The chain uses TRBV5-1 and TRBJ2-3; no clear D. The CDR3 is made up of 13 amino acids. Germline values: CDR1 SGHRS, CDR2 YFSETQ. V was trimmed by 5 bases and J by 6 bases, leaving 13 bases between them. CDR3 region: CASRSGSTDTQYF. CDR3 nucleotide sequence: TGCGCCAGCAGATCCGGGTCGACGGATACGCAGTATTTT. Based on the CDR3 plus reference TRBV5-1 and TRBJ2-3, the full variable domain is KAGVTQTPRYLIKTRGQQVTLSCSPISGHRSVSWYQQTPGQGLQFLFEYFSETQRNKGNFPGRFSGRQFSNSRSEMNVSTLELGDSALYLCASRSGSTDTQYFGPGTRLTVL.

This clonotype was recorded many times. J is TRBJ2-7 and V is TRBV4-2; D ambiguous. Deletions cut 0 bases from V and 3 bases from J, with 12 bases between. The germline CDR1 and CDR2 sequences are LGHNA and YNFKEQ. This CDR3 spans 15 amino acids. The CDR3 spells CASSQEENQHYEQYF. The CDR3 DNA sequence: TGTGCCAGCAGCCAAGAAGAGAACCAACACTACGAGCAGTACTTC.

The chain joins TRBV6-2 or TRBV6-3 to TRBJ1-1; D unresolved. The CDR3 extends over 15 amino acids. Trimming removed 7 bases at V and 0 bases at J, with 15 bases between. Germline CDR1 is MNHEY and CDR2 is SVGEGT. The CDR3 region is CASTTDLRMNTEAFF. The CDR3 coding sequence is TGTGCCAGCACCACCGACCTAAGGATGAACACTGAAGCTTTCTTT.

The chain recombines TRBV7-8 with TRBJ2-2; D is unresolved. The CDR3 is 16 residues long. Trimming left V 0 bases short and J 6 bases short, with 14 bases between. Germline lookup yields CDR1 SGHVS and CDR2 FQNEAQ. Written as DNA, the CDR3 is TGTGCCAGCAGCTTAGCGATGGGGTACTCAGCCGGGGAGCTGTTTTTT. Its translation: CASSLAMGYSAGELFF.

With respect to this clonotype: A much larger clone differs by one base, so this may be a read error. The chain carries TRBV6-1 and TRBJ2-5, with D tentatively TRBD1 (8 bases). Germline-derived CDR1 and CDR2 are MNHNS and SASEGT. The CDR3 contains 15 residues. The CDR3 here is CAGREGQVPQETQYF. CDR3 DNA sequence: TGTGCCGGCAGGGAGGGACAGGTCCCCCAAGAGACCCAGTACTTC.

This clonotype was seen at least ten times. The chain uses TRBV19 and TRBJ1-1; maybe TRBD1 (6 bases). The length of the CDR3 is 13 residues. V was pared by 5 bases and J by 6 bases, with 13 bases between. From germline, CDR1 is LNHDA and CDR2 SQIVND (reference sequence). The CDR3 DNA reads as TGTGCCAGTAGTTTCGGGACACTACCTGAAGCTTTCTTT. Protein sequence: CASSFGTLPEAFF.

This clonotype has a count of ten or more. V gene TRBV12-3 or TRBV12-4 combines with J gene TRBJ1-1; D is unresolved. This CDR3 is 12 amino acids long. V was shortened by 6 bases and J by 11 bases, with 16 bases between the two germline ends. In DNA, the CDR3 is TGTGCCAGCAGCCGGACGAACACTATTGCTTTCTTT. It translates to CASSRTNTIAFF.

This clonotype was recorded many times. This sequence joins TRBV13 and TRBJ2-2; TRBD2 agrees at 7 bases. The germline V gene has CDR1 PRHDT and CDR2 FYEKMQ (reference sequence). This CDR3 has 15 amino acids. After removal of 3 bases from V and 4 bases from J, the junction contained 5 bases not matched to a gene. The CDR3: CASSLASGLTGELFF. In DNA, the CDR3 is TGTGCCAGCAGCTTGGCTAGCGGACTCACCGGGGAGCTGTTTTTT.

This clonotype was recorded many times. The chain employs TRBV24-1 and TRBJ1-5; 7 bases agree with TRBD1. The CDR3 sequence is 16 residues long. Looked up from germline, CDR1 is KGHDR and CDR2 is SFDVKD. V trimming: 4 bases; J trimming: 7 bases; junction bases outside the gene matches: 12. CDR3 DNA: TGTGCCACCAGTGACCCCAGACAGGGAACGGGGCAGCCCCAGCATTTT. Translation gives CATSDPRQGTGQPQHF.

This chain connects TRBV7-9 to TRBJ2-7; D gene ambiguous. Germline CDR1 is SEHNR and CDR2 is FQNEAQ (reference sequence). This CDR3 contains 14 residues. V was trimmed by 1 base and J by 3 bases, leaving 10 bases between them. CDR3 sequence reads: CASSLGQLFYEQYF. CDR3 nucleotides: TGTGCCAGCAGCTTAGGGCAGCTATTCTACGAGCAGTACTTC. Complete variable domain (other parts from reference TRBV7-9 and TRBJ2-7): DTGVSQNPRHKITKRGQNVTFRCDPISEHNRLYWYRQTLGQGPEFLTYFQNEAQLEKSRLLSDRFSAERPKGSFSTLEIQRTEQGDSAMYLCASSLGQLFYEQYFGPGTRLTVT.

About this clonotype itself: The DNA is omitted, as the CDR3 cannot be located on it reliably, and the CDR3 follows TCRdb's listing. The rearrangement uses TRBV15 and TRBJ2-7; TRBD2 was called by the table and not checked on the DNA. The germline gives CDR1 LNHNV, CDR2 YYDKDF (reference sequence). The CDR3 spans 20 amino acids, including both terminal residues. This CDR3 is CATSFYICSATSAHSYEQYF.

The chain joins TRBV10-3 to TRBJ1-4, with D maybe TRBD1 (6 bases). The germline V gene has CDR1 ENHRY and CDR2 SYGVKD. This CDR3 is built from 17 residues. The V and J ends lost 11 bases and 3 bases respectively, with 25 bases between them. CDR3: CAGSYSIGGRANEKLFF. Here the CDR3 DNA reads TGTGCCGGCAGTTACTCGATCGGGGGGCGGGCTAATGAAAAACTGTTTTTT.

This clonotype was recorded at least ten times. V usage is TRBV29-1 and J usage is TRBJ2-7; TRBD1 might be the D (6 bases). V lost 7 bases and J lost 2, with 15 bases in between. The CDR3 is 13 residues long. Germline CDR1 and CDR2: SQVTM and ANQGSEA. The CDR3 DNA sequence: TGCAGCGCCGGGGACACTAAAGCCTACGAGCAGTACTTC. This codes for CSAGDTKAYEQYF.

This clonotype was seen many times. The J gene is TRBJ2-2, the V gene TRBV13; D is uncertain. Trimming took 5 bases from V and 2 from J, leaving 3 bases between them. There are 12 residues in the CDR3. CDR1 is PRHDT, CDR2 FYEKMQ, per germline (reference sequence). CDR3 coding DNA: TGTGCCAGCAGCGTAAACACCGGGGAGCTGTTTTTT. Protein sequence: CASSVNTGELFF.

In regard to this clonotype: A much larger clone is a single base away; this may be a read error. The CDR3, as DNA: TGTGCCAGCAGTGCCGGGAGGGGAGTTAGCAATCAGCCCCAGCATTTT. Translated, it gives CASSAGRGVSNQPQHF. This chain uses TRBV12-3 or TRBV12-4 with TRBJ1-5; D perhaps matches TRBD1 (5 bases). The CDR3 consists of 16 residues. Trimming shortened V by 5 bases and J by 0 bases, and 14 bases separated the two germline ends.

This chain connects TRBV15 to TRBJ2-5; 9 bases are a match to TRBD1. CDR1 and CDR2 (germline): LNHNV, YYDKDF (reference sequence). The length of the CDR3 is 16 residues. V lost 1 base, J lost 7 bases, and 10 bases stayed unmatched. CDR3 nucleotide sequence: TGTGCCACCAGCAGAGCAGTTGGGACAGGGCGCGGGACCCAGTACTTC. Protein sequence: CATSRAVGTGRGTQYF.

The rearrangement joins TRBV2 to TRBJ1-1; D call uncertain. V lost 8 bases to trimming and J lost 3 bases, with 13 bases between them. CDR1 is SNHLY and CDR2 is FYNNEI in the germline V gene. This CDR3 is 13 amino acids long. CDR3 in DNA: TGTGCCAGCTCACCCCCGGGGTACACTGAAGCTTTCTTT. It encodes CASSPPGYTEAFF.

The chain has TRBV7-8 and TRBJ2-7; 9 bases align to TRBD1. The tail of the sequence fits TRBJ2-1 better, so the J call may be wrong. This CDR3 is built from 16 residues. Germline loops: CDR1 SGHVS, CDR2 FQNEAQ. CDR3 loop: CASVTQTGGSGNEQFF. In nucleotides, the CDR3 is TGTGCCAGCGTAACTCAGACAGGGGGATCTGGGAATGAGCAGTTCTTC.

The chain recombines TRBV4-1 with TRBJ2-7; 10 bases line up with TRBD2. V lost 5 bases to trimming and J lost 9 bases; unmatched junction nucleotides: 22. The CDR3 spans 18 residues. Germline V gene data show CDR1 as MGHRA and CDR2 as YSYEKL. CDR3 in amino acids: CASSSGLAAGSRTDTQYF. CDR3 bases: TGCGCCAGCAGCTCCGGACTAGCGGCTGGGAGTCGCACAGATACGCAGTACTTC.

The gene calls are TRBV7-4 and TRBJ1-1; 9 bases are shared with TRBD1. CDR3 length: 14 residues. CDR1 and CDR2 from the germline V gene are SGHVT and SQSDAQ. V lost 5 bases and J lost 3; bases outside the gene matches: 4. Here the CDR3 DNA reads TGTGCCAGCAGCGTGGGACAGGGTTACACTGAAGCTTTCTTT. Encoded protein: CASSVGQGYTEAFF.

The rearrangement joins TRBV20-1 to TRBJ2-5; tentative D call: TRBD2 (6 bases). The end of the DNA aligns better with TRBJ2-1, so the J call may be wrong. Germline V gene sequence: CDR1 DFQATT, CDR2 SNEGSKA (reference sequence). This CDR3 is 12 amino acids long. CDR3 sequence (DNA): TGCAGTGCTCGGACTAATGGCGATGAGCAGTTCTTC. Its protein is CSARTNGDEQFF.

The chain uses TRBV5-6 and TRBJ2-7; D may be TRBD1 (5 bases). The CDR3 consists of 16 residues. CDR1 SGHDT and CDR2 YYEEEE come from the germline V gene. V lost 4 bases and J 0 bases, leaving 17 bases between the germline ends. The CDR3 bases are TGTGCCAGCAGCGGGTTTATTTTAGGACACTCCTACGAGCAGTACTTC. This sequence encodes CASSGFILGHSYEQYF.

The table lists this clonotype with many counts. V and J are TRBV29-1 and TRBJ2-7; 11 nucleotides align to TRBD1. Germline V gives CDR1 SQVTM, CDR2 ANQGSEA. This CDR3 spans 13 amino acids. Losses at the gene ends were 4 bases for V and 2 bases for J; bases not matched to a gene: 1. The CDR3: CSVVGQGAYEQYF. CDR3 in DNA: TGCAGCGTTGTGGGACAGGGGGCCTACGAGCAGTACTTC.